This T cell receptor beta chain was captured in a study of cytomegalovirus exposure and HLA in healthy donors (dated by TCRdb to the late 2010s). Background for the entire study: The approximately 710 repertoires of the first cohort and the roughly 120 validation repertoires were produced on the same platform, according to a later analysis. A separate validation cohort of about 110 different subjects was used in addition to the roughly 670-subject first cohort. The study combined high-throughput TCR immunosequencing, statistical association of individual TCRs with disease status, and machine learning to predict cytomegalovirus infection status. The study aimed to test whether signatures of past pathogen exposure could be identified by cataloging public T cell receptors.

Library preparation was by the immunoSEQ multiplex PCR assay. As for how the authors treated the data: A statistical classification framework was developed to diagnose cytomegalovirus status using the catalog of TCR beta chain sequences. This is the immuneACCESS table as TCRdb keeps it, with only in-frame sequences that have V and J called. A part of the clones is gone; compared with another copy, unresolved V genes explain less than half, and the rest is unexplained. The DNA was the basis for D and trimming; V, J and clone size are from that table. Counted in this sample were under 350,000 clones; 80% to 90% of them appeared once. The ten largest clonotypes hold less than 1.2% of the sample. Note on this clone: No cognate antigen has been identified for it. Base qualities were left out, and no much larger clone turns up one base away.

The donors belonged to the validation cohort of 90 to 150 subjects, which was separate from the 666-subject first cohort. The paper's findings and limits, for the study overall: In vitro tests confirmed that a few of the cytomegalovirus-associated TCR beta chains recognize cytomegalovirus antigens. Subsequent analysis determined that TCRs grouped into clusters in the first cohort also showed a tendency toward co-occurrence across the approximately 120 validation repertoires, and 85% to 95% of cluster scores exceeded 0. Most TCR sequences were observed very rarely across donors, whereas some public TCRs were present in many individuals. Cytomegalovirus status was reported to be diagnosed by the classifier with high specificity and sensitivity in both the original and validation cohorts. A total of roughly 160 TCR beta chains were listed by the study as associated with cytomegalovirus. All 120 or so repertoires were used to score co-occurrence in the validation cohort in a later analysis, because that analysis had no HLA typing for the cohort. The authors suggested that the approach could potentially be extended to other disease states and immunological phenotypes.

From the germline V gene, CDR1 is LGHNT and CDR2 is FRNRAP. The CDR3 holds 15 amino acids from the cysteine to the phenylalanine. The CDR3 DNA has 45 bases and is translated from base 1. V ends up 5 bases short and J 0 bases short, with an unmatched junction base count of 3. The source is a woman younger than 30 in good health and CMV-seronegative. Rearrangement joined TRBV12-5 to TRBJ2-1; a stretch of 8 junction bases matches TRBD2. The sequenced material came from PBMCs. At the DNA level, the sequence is TGTGCTAGTGGTACCGGGACTAGCTCCTACAATGAGCAGTTCTTC. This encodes CASGTGTSSYNEQFF.